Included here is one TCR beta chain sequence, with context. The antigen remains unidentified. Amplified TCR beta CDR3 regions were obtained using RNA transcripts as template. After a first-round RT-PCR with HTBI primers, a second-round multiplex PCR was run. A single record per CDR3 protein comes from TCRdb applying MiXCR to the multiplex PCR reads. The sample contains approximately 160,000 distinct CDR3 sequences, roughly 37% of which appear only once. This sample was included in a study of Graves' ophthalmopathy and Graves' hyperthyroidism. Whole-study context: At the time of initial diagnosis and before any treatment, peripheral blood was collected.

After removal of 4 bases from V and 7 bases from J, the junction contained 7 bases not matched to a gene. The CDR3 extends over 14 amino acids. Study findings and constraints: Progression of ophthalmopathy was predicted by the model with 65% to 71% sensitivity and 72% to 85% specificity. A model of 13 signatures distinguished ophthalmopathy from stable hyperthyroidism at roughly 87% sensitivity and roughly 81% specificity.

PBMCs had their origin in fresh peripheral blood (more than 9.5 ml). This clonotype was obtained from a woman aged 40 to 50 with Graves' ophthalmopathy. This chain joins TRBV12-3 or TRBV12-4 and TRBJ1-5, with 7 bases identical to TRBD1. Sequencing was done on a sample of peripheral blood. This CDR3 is CASSSTGDVQPQHF. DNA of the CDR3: TGTGCCAGCAGTTCCACAGGGGATGTACAGCCCCAGCATTTT.